This T cell receptor (beta chain) was sequenced in a study of cytomegalovirus exposure and HLA in healthy donors. Across the study: In a later analysis, it was reported that the approximately 110 validation repertoires had been produced on the same platform as the 600 to 850 repertoires belonging to the first cohort. The study, taken as a whole, reports: Specific recognition of CMV antigens was confirmed in vitro for three chains (all CMV-associated). Overall, around 160 TCR beta chains were annotated as cytomegalovirus-associated. Rare sequences made up most TCRs, while some public TCRs were found in many donors.

Data came from immunoSEQ multiplex PCR; TCRdb stores just in-frame clones and leaves some out. The profile covers approximately 160,000 clones, with about 90% appearing a single time and about 2.9% taken by the ten largest. Of note for this clone: Its antigen is not identified.

CDR1 SGHNT and CDR2 YENEEA come from the germline V gene. V dropped 4 bases and J dropped 3; count of bases not matched to a gene: 8. The CDR3 covers 15 residues. Sequenced sample: PBMCs. This sequence originates from a woman aged 18-29 years in good health and CMV-seropositive. The genes are TRBV11-3 and TRBJ2-7; the match to TRBD1 covers 8 bases. Here the CDR3 reads CASSSRGTGDYEQYF. CDR3 DNA sequence: TGTGCCAGCAGCTCACGAGGGACAGGAGACTACGAGCAGTACTTC. Looking up the rest from reference TRBV11-3 and TRBJ2-7 gives the full variable domain: EAGVVQSPRYKIIEKKQPVAFWCNPISGHNTLYWYLQNLGQGPELLIRYENEEAVDDSQLPKDRFSAERLKGVDSTLKIQPAELGDSAVYLCASSSRGTGDYEQYFGPGTRLTVT.